What follows describes a single TCR delta chain. TCRdb reapplied CATT to the reads. The sample records 4,500 to 5,000 delta-chain clones, under 50% being singletons. This specimen belongs to a study of gamma-delta chains in newborns, infants, children. The CDR3 is made up of 23 amino acids. CDR1 and CDR2 from the germline V gene are TSWWSYY and QGS. V lost 2 bases to trimming and J lost 5 bases; unmatched junction nucleotides: 26. The material sequenced was blood. V and J are TRDV1 and TRDJ2, with 10 bases lining up with TRDD3. This TCR was recovered from a child who received the measles vaccine. CDR3 coding DNA: TGTGCTCTTGGGGAAAGTCGCCCCATTCACTGGGGGATGATGACAGCCTTTACAGCACAACTCTTCTTT. Encoded protein: CALGESRPIHWGMMTAFTAQLFF.